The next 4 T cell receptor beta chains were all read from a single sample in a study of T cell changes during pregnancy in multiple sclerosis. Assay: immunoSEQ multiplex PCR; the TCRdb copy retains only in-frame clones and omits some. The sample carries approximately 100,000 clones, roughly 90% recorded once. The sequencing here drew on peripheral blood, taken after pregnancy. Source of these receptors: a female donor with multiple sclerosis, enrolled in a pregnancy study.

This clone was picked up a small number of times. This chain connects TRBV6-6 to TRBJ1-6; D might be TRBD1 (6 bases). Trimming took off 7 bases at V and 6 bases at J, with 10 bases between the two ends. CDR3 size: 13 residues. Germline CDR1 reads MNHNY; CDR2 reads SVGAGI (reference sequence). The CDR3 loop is CASTQGSNSPLHF. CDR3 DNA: TGTGCCAGCACCCAGGGGTCTAATTCACCCCTCCACTTT.

For the CDR3, the DNA is TGTGTGGGAGCCACCAACTATGGCTACACCTTC. This gives the protein CVGATNYGYTF. The rearrangement links TRBV30 to TRBJ1-2; D is unresolved. The V gene's germline CDR1 is GTSNPN and CDR2 SVGIG (reference sequence). The CDR3 extends over 11 amino acids.

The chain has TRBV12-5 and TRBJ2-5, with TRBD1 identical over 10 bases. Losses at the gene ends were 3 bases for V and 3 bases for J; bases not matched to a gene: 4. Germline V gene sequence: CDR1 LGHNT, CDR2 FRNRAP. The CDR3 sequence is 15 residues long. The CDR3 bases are TGTGCTAGTGGTTTCCGGGACAGGGGAAAAGAGACCCAGTACTTC. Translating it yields CASGFRDRGKETQYF.

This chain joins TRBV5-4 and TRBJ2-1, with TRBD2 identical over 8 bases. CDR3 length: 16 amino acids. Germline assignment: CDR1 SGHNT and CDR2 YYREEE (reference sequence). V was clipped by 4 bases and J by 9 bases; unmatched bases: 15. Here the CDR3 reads CASSLLDAGGRSEQFF. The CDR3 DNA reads TGTGCCAGCAGCCTTCTTGACGCGGGGGGCCGGAGTGAGCAGTTCTTC.